Presented here are 3 T cell receptor beta chains from one specimen sequenced in a study of siplizumab effects on memory and regulatory T cells. TCRdb's copy holds only in-frame clones and misses some; the assay was immunoSEQ multiplex PCR. Here the sample spans about 120,000 clones, 93% being singletons. Sample: non-Treg CD4+ T cells sorted from blood. Every receptor here comes from a human donor in good health.

The chain links TRBV7-2 to TRBJ2-1; 9 bases fit TRBD2. Trimming at V came to 5 bases and at J to 4 bases, leaving 3 bases not matched to a gene. There are 14 residues in the CDR3. The germline gives CDR1 SGHTA, CDR2 FQGNSA. CDR3: CASSLAGGYNEQFF. In nucleotides, the CDR3 is TGTGCCAGCAGCCTCGCGGGGGGGTACAATGAGCAGTTCTTC. Combining the CDR3 with reference TRBV7-2 and TRBJ2-1 gives the whole variable domain GAGVSQSPSNKVTEKGKDVELRCDPISGHTALYWYRQSLGQGLEFLIYFQGNSAPDKSGLPSDRFSAERTGGSVSTLTIQRTQQEDSAVYLCASSLAGGYNEQFFGPGTRLTVL.

This rearrangement joins TRBV30 to TRBJ1-5; D is unclear. The CDR3 runs 14 residues. CDR1 and CDR2 from the germline V gene are GTSNPN and SVGIG (reference sequence). The ends were cut back, 1 base at V and 4 bases at J, with 11 bases in the middle. The CDR3 DNA is TGTGCCTGGAGTGGTCGATCGGGGAATCAGCCCCAGCATTTT. This translates into CAWSGRSGNQPQHF.

V usage is TRBV18 and J usage is TRBJ2-5; 7 nucleotides match TRBD1. CDR1 is KGHSH, CDR2 LQKENI, per germline. The J segment lost 4 bases and the V segment lost 5 bases, leaving 7 bases of the junction unmatched. This CDR3 region has 14 residues. The CDR3: CASSTLQGSETQYF. The CDR3 nucleotides read TGTGCCAGCTCAACTCTACAGGGGTCAGAGACCCAGTACTTC. The whole variable domain, filled in from reference TRBV18 and TRBJ2-5, reads NAGVMQNPRHLVRRRGQEARLRCSPMKGHSHVYWYRQLPEEGLKFMVYLQKENIIDESGMPKERFSAEFPKEGPSILRIQQVVRGDSAAYFCASSTLQGSETQYFGPGTRLLVL.